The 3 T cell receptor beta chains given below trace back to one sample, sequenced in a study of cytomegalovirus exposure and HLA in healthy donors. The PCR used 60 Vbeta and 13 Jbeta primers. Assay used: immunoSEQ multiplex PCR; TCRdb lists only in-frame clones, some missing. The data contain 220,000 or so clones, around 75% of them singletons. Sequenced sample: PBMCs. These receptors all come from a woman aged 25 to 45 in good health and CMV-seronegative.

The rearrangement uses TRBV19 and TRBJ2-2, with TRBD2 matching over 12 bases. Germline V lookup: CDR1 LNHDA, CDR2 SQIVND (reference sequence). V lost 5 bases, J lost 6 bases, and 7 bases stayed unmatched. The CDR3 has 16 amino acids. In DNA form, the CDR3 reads TGTGCCAGTAGTCCTCCGGGACTAGCGGGTTCCGGGGAGCTGTTTTTT. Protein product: CASSPPGLAGSGELFF.

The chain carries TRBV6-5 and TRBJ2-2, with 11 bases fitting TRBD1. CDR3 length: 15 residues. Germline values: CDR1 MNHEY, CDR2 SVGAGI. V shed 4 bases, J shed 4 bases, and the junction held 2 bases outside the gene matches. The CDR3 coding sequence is TGTGCCAGCAGTTGGGACAGGGGGGTCACCGGGGAGCTGTTTTTT. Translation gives CASSWDRGVTGELFF.

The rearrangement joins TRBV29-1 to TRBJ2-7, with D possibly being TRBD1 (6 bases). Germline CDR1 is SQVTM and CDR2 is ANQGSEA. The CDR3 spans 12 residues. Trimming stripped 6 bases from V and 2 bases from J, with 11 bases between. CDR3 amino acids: CSVVQGTYEQYF. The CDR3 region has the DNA TGCAGCGTGGTACAGGGCACCTACGAGCAGTACTTC.